These 30 T cell receptor beta chains were sequenced from one sample in a study of T cells in tumors after PD-1 blockade. Using immunoSEQ multiplex PCR, the repertoire was profiled, and TCRdb retains in-frame clones only, with some absent. The sample has roughly 50,000 clones; approximately 81% are singletons. The sample in question was PBMCs, obtained before anti-PD-1 treatment. These receptors all come from a human donor with basal cell carcinoma.

The chain joins TRBV3-1 (or the pseudogene TRBV3-2) to TRBJ2-3, with D possibly being TRBD2 (6 bases). The CDR3 loop spans 13 amino acids. V lost 0 bases and J 9 bases, leaving 10 bases between the germline ends. Per the germline V gene, CDR1 is LGHDT and CDR2 is YNNKEL (reference sequence). CDR3 residues: CASSQDLAGTQYF. CDR3 nucleotides: TGTGCCAGCAGCCAAGATCTGGCGGGGACGCAGTATTTT.

The chain joins TRBV5-1 to TRBJ2-5; 11 positions match TRBD2. The CDR3 spans 16 residues. CDR1 is SGHRS, CDR2 YFSETQ, per germline. Trimming cost V 4 bases and J 2 bases; bases outside gene matches: 7. In nucleotides, the CDR3 is TGCGCCAGCAGCCTAGGGACTAGCGGAGTTCAAGAGACCCAGTACTTC. Its protein product is CASSLGTSGVQETQYF.

The chain has TRBV30 and TRBJ1-2; TRBD1 might be the D (5 bases). V was cut by 5 bases and J by 4 bases, with 8 bases left in between. The CDR3 totals 11 residues. In germline, CDR1 is GTSNPN, CDR2 SVGIG (reference sequence). As DNA, the CDR3 is TGTGCCTGGGAGCAGGGCTATGGCTACACCTTC. Translating gives CAWEQGYGYTF.

The gene calls are TRBV5-1 and TRBJ1-2, with unresolved D. Trimming removed 0 bases at V and 4 bases at J, with 4 bases between. This CDR3 is 12 amino acids long. Germline V lookup: CDR1 SGHRS, CDR2 YFSETQ. CDR3 sequence: CASSLGLYGYTF. The CDR3 nucleotides are TGCGCCAGCAGCTTGGGACTCTATGGCTACACCTTC. Drawing the rest from reference TRBV5-1 and TRBJ1-2, the complete variable domain is KAGVTQTPRYLIKTRGQQVTLSCSPISGHRSVSWYQQTPGQGLQFLFEYFSETQRNKGNFPGRFSGRQFSNSRSEMNVSTLELGDSALYLCASSLGLYGYTFGSGTRLTVV.

The table lists this clone with a few counts. The chain is built from TRBV5-4 and TRBJ2-2; TRBD1 or TRBD2 may be the D gene (6 bases each). The CDR3 has 15 amino acids. Trimming took off 1 base at V and 5 bases at J, with 12 bases between the two ends. Germline CDR1 reads SGHNT; CDR2 reads YYREEE (reference sequence). The CDR3 reads CASSLTRGETGELFF. As DNA, the CDR3 is TGTGCCAGCAGCTTGACTAGGGGGGAAACCGGGGAGCTGTTTTTT.

The V gene is TRBV2, the J gene TRBJ2-3; TRBD2 matches 10 bases. J gave up 4 bases and V 6 bases, and 4 bases lay outside the gene matches. The CDR3 covers 14 residues. CDR1 and CDR2 (germline): SNHLY, FYNNEI. As DNA, the CDR3 is TGTGCCAGCAGGGGGGGGACTAGCGCAGATACGCAGTATTTT. It is translated as CASRGGTSADTQYF.

The V gene is TRBV2, the J gene TRBJ1-6, with D possibly TRBD1 on 5 matching bases. Per the germline V gene, CDR1 is SNHLY and CDR2 is FYNNEI. CDR3 size: 15 residues. Trimming pared 4 bases from V and 6 bases from J, leaving 13 bases between. The CDR3 nucleotides are TGTGCCAGCAGTGCCCGGACACCATCTAATTCACCCCTCCACTTT. It yields the protein CASSARTPSNSPLHF.

The rearrangement links TRBV6-6 to TRBJ2-1; D may be TRBD1 (5 bases). Deletions cut 7 bases from V and 6 bases from J, with 13 bases between. The CDR3 is 13 residues long. Germline V gene data show CDR1 as MNHNY and CDR2 as SVGAGI (reference sequence). The CDR3 sequence is CASTLLGANEQFF. DNA for the CDR3: TGTGCCAGCACCTTATTAGGGGCCAATGAGCAGTTCTTC.

The chain carries TRBV6-5 and TRBJ2-2; 7 bases match TRBD1. V trimming: 6 bases; J trimming: 8 bases; junction bases outside the gene matches: 6. This CDR3 has 13 residues. Looked up from germline, CDR1 is MNHEY and CDR2 is SVGAGI. The CDR3 region is CASRLTGSGELFF. CDR3 DNA: TGTGCCAGCAGGCTGACAGGGTCAGGGGAGCTGTTTTTT.

As to this clone: The junction does not match germline at one end; this may be a read error. This chain uses TRBV6-5 with TRBJ1-2; D ambiguous. The CDR3 contains 12 residues. Germline assignment: CDR1 MNHEY and CDR2 SVGAGI. CDR3 sequence (DNA): TGTGCCAGCAGTAACTCGGGCTATGGCTACACCTTC. Its protein is CASSNSGYGYTF.

There are a few counts of this clone. The V gene is TRBV14, the J gene TRBJ2-6, with a weak D call TRBD1 (5 bases). Germline V gives CDR1 SGHDN, CDR2 FVKESK. CDR3 size: 20 residues. V lost 3 bases and J lost 0, with 21 bases in between. The CDR3 region is CASSQNQHGHFYSGANVLTF. CDR3 coding DNA: TGTGCCAGCAGCCAGAACCAACACGGACATTTTTACTCTGGGGCCAACGTCCTGACTTTC.

In DNA form, the CDR3 reads TGCGCCAGCAGCCATATCCGAACCGGGACAGGGTCCTACGAGCAGTACTTC. Amino acids: CASSHIRTGTGSYEQYF. This chain uses TRBV4-1 with TRBJ2-7, with 9 bases that match TRBD1. Germline V gene sequence: CDR1 MGHRA, CDR2 YSYEKL. The CDR3 runs to 17 residues. V was clipped by 3 bases and J by 1 base; unmatched bases: 10.

The rearrangement links TRBV5-1 to TRBJ2-2, with 9 bases aligning to TRBD1. The germline CDR1 and CDR2 sequences are SGHRS and YFSETQ. With 0 bases clipped from V and 5 bases from J, the junction kept 5 bases outside the gene matches. CDR3 length equals 16 residues. CDR3 coding DNA: TGCGCCAGCAGCTTGGTCCGAGACAGGGGGACCGGGGAGCTGTTTTTT. Translation: CASSLVRDRGTGELFF.

This clone was counted a few times. This chain connects TRBV12-3 or TRBV12-4 to TRBJ1-6; D uncertain. The CDR3 is 13 residues long. The V and J ends lost 8 bases and 9 bases respectively, with 14 bases between them. CDR3 DNA sequence: TGTGCCAGCCTTACACAGATCGGTTCACCCCTCCACTTT. It translates to CASLTQIGSPLHF.

The sample holds a few counts of this clone. The chain uses TRBV19 and TRBJ2-5; the match to TRBD1 covers 9 bases. The CDR3 is 16 amino acids. The trim removed 6 bases at V and 1 base at J, leaving 9 bases unmatched. CDR1 and CDR2 from the germline V gene are LNHDA and SQIVND (reference sequence). The CDR3 reads CASRLAGTGSQETQYF. CDR3 nucleotide sequence: TGTGCCAGTAGGCTGGCCGGGACAGGGAGCCAAGAGACCCAGTACTTC.

The V gene is TRBV18, the J gene TRBJ2-1; D may correspond to TRBD1 or TRBD2 (5 bases each). Germline V gene sequence: CDR1 KGHSH, CDR2 LQKENI. The CDR3 covers 15 residues. V lost 1 base, J lost 1 base, and 8 bases lay in between. The CDR3 reads CASSPQGTSYNEQFF. The DNA of the CDR3 is TGTGCCAGCTCACCACAGGGGACGTCCTACAATGAGCAGTTCTTC.

The CDR3 region has the DNA TGTGCCAGCAGTCCTGGGAAGAACACTGAAGCTTTCTTT. This codes for CASSPGKNTEAFF. This chain connects TRBV3-1 (or the pseudogene TRBV3-2) to TRBJ1-1, with D hard to call. In germline, CDR1 is LGHDT, CDR2 YNNKEL (reference sequence). V lost 6 bases to trimming and J lost 1 base, with 9 bases between them. This CDR3 region has 13 residues.

Only a few counts were recorded for this clone. The J gene is TRBJ1-3, the V gene TRBV25-1; D gene unclear. The CDR3 extends over 14 amino acids. Between the trimmed V and J ends, which lost 3 bases and 7 bases, there was a span of 13 bases. Per germline, CDR1 MGHDK and CDR2 SYGVNS. DNA of the CDR3: TGTGCCAGCAGTGAGCCCGGTATAGGTAACACCATATATTTT. Translated: CASSEPGIGNTIYF.

The chain uses TRBV5-6 and TRBJ2-3, with 10 nucleotides matching TRBD2. The CDR3 contains 15 residues. Germline V CDR1 and CDR2: SGHDT, YYEEEE. The trim removed 5 bases at V and 1 base at J, leaving 4 bases unmatched. The DNA for the CDR3 is TGTGCCAGCAGGGGCAGCGGGGGGGGCACAGATACGCAGTATTTT. Translating it yields CASRGSGGGTDTQYF.

V gene TRBV12-3 or TRBV12-4 combines with J gene TRBJ1-1; D gene unclear. The V gene lost 6 bases and the J gene lost 4 bases, with 9 bases spanning the gap. The CDR3 length is 12 residues. The CDR3 sequence: CASSTLGTEAFF. CDR3 DNA sequence: TGTGCCAGCAGCACCCTGGGCACTGAAGCTTTCTTT.

This chain connects TRBV24-1 to TRBJ1-6; no reliable D call. Trimming took off 4 bases at V and 9 bases at J, with 12 bases between the two ends. The CDR3 is 14 amino acids. The germline CDR1 and CDR2 sequences are KGHDR and SFDVKD. The CDR3 sequence is CATSEFGPPSPLHF. The CDR3 region has the DNA TGTGCCACCAGTGAATTTGGACCTCCTTCACCCCTCCACTTT.

This clone was detected only a few times. The chain couples TRBV5-1 to TRBJ2-3, with 10 bases fitting TRBD2. The J segment lost 4 bases and the V segment lost 4 bases, leaving 9 bases of the junction unmatched. CDR3 length: 16 amino acids. Germline V gene data show CDR1 as SGHRS and CDR2 as YFSETQ. The CDR3, as DNA: TGCGCCAGCAGCGGGGAGACTAGCGGGCGATCAGATACGCAGTATTTT. This encodes CASSGETSGRSDTQYF. Complete variable domain (other parts from reference TRBV5-1 and TRBJ2-3): KAGVTQTPRYLIKTRGQQVTLSCSPISGHRSVSWYQQTPGQGLQFLFEYFSETQRNKGNFPGRFSGRQFSNSRSEMNVSTLELGDSALYLCASSGETSGRSDTQYFGPGTRLTVL.

The chain recombines TRBV27 with TRBJ1-1; 7 bases fit TRBD1. The junction had 5 bases not matched to a gene; V was cut back by 2 bases and J by 8 bases. The V gene's germline CDR1 is MNHEY and CDR2 SMNVEV (reference sequence). There are 13 residues in the CDR3. The CDR3 DNA sequence: TGTGCCAGCAGTTTAAGATGGACAGGCGAAGCTTTCTTT. It translates to CASSLRWTGEAFF.

The genes are TRBV19 and TRBJ1-1, with D possibly matching TRBD1 (5 bases). This CDR3 has 14 amino acids. Between the trimmed V and J ends, which lost 2 bases and 4 bases, there was a span of 11 bases. Germline CDR1 reads LNHDA; CDR2 reads SQIVND (reference sequence). CDR3 loop: CASSIQGKGTEAFF. In DNA, the CDR3 is TGTGCCAGTAGTATACAGGGAAAGGGCACTGAAGCTTTCTTT.

The chain joins TRBV6-6 to TRBJ1-1; 7 positions agree with TRBD1. From germline, CDR1 is MNHNY and CDR2 SVGAGI (reference sequence). This CDR3 region has 15 residues. The J segment lost 2 bases and the V segment lost 1 base, leaving 4 bases of the junction unmatched. CDR3 DNA sequence: TGTGCCAGCAGTTACTTAGCAGGGGGAAACACTGAAGCTTTCTTT. This translates into CASSYLAGGNTEAFF.

J is TRBJ2-1 and V is TRBV6-4; 10 bases agree with TRBD2. CDR1 is MRHNA, CDR2 SNTAGT, per germline. The V gene end was trimmed by 3 bases and the J gene end by 7 bases; junction bases not matched to a gene: 3. CDR3 length: 14 residues. CDR3 bases: TGTGCCAGCAGTGATAGCGGGGGGAGTAATGAGCAGTTCTTC. Its translation is CASSDSGGSNEQFF.

This chain uses TRBV5-1 with TRBJ2-1; 10 nucleotides match TRBD2. V lost 0 bases, J lost 8 bases, and 5 bases stayed unmatched. The CDR3 spans 15 residues. The germline CDR1 and CDR2 sequences are SGHRS and YFSETQ. The CDR3 region has the DNA TGCGCCAGCAGCTTGGGGAGCGGGGGGGCAGATGAGCAGTTCTTC. Translation: CASSLGSGGADEQFF.

This chain joins TRBV5-1 and TRBJ2-5; perhaps TRBD1 as D (6 bases). Trimming shortened V by 0 bases and J by 4 bases, and 16 bases separated the two germline ends. Germline CDR1 is SGHRS and CDR2 is YFSETQ. This CDR3 contains 16 residues. The CDR3 spells CASSLALGASRETQYF. CDR3 in DNA: TGCGCCAGCAGCTTGGCCCTGGGGGCGAGTAGAGAGACCCAGTACTTC.

The CDR3 sequence is CASSERDRGDYGYTF. In DNA form, the CDR3 reads TGTGCCAGCAGTGAACGGGACAGGGGAGACTATGGCTACACCTTC. V gene TRBV2 combines with J gene TRBJ1-2, with 10 bases lining up with TRBD1. The CDR3 covers 15 residues. CDR1 SNHLY and CDR2 FYNNEI come from the germline V gene. The V and J ends lost 2 bases and 3 bases, in that order; junction bases with no gene match: 3.

V gene TRBV15 combines with J gene TRBJ2-7; D is perhaps TRBD1 (6 bases). The CDR3 runs 18 residues. V was clipped by 3 bases and J by 7 bases, with 28 bases between them. The germline gives CDR1 LNHNV, CDR2 YYDKDF (reference sequence). The CDR3 DNA reads as TGTGCCACCAGCAGGGACAGTTTACTCGAGCTAACTAAGATGGAGCAGTACTTC. It codes for CATSRDSLLELTKMEQYF.